This T cell receptor beta chain was captured in a study of blood T cell repertoires in COVID-19. Assay used: immunoSEQ multiplex PCR; TCRdb lists only in-frame clones, some missing. The sample has under 45,000 clones; over 90% are singletons. This clone has more than one count but fewer than ten. The germline CDR1 and CDR2 sequences are SGDLS and YYNGEE. CDR3 length equals 19 residues. V was pared by 0 bases and J by 4 bases, with 16 bases of the junction left unmatched. This chain uses TRBV9 with TRBJ1-3; TRBD1 matches 7 bases. The sequenced sample consisted of peripheral blood. The receptor comes from a man in his fifties or sixties with active or convalescent COVID-19. The CDR3 reads CASSVARGGRGEIGNTIYF. In nucleotides, the CDR3 is TGTGCCAGCAGCGTAGCGCGAGGGGGCAGGGGGGAAATCGGAAACACCATATATTTT.